This T cell receptor (beta chain) emerged from a study of CD8 T cells in Susac syndrome. Sequencing of TCR beta covered CD8+ and CD4+ T cells obtained from blood. Healthy donors served as age- and sex-matched controls. TEMRA cells were FACS-enriched, and CD8+ and CD4+ T cells were isolated negatively. This CDR3 spans 16 amino acids. The ends were cut back, 2 bases at V and 5 bases at J, with 19 bases in the middle. Germline CDR1 and CDR2: MNHEY and SMNVEV (reference sequence). Reverse transcription of roughly 0.5 to 1 ug RNA used random hexamers. Via MiXCR, TCRdb re-called the immunoSEQ multiplex PCR reads, giving one row per CDR3 protein. Of tens of thousands of distinct CDR3 sequences detected, around 95% appear once; the ten largest clones hold 0.27%.

This TCR derives from a human donor in good health. The J gene is TRBJ2-7, the V gene TRBV27; D is possibly TRBD1 (6 bases). Sequencing input: CD8+ T cells from PBMCs. CDR3 region: CASSLGWGQSRDEQYF. The CDR3 DNA is TGTGCCAGCAGTTTAGGTTGGGGGCAATCGAGGGACGAGCAGTACTTC.